A selection of T cell receptor beta chains follows, all from one sample in a study of monozygotic twins with inflammatory bowel disease. One entry per CDR3 protein, without DNA, is what TCRdb gives after re-calling the 5' RACE reads. Its table records some 330,000 distinct CDR3 sequences. The sample taken for sequencing was blood. The receptors here all came from a human donor with ulcerative colitis or Crohn's disease, or a healthy co-twin of an affected twin (not recorded which). CDR3s include the opening cysteine and the closing phenylalanine or tryptophan. Rows may omit the clone size; those that give it use once, few, many or a size class.

J: TRBJ1-2; size: .; V: TRBV12-3/TRBV12-4; CDR3: CASSSRRDSYGYTF
J: TRBJ2-7; size: .; V: TRBV6-2/TRBV6-3; CDR3: CASGDRSQASYEQYF
J: TRBJ2-7; size: .; V: TRBV5-1; CDR3: CASSTLAGGPSEQYF
J: TRBJ1-5; size: .; V: TRBV14; CDR3: CASSPAGTRNQPQHF
J: TRBJ2-1; size: .; V: TRBV6-5; CDR3: CASSYSEPGPSPYNEQFF
J: TRBJ2-2; size: .; V: TRBV7-9; CDR3: CASERGRGSTGELFF
J: TRBJ2-1; size: .; V: TRBV7-3; CDR3: CASRRTGGYEQFF
J: TRBJ2-7; size: .; V: TRBV7-2; CDR3: CASSLALLSYEQYF
J: TRBJ2-4; size: .; V: TRBV20-1; CDR3: CSASLQGKNIQYF
J: TRBJ2-1; size: .; V: TRBV6-5; CDR3: CASSYSGTSGDNEQFF
J: TRBJ1-1; size: .; V: TRBV9; CDR3: CASSPAWQGEAFF
J: TRBJ2-5; size: .; V: TRBV5-6; CDR3: CASSSDRPRSQTQYF
J: TRBJ2-1; size: .; V: TRBV18; CDR3: CASSPPASGRKNEQFF
J: TRBJ2-7; size: .; V: TRBV7-2; CDR3: CASSLAGLAGGEQYF
J: TRBJ2-7; size: .; V: TRBV27; CDR3: CASRPLAGTYEQYF
J: TRBJ2-7; size: .; V: TRBV7-2; CDR3: CASSLGGSGSLEQYF
J: TRBJ2-4; size: .; V: TRBV5-4; CDR3: CASSQGSFNDKNIQYF
J: TRBJ2-3; size: .; V: TRBV6-1; CDR3: CASSQNRGTHTQYF
J: TRBJ2-5; size: .; V: TRBV4-3; CDR3: CASSQDAGQGETQYF
J: TRBJ2-2; size: .; V: TRBV10-2; CDR3: CASSESGQGGTGELFF
J: TRBJ2-5; size: .; V: TRBV6-5; CDR3: CASSFGRRAGETQYF
J: TRBJ2-7; size: .; V: TRBV10-3; CDR3: CAISRQGFDEQYF
J: TRBJ2-7; size: .; V: TRBV5-6; CDR3: CASELTNSYEQYF
J: TRBJ2-1; size: .; V: TRBV24-1; CDR3: CATSERDRGSVNEQFF
J: TRBJ2-7; size: .; V: TRBV30; CDR3: CAWSVQAYEQYF
J: TRBJ1-2; size: .; V: TRBV18; CDR3: CASSSTVKRVQNYGYTF
J: TRBJ2-1; size: .; V: TRBV7-9; CDR3: CASTLGGQGRNEQFF
J: TRBJ2-3; size: .; V: TRBV6-1; CDR3: CASSDPVSAGGITDTQYF
J: TRBJ2-1; size: .; V: TRBV7-2; CDR3: CASSWLTSEQFF
J: TRBJ2-2; size: .; V: TRBV20-1; CDR3: CSAPDAGVRTGELFF
J: TRBJ2-5; size: .; V: TRBV28; CDR3: CASSITGTLREYQETQYF
J: TRBJ1-6; size: .; V: TRBV7-9; CDR3: CASSADVLWTPLHF
J: TRBJ2-5; size: .; V: TRBV7-2; CDR3: CASSLTGQGPQETQYF
J: TRBJ2-7; size: .; V: TRBV5-1; CDR3: CASSLGRNLPYEQYF
J: TRBJ2-7; size: .; V: TRBV19; CDR3: CASNPGTASYEQYF
J: TRBJ1-1; size: .; V: TRBV7-3; CDR3: CASAYSRNTEAFF
J: TRBJ1-2; size: .; V: TRBV19; CDR3: CASRRDRAYGYTF
J: TRBJ2-5; size: .; V: TRBV5-1; CDR3: CASGGLASGPRQETQYF
J: TRBJ2-7; size: .; V: TRBV20-1; CDR3: CSARTGATYEQYF
J: TRBJ2-1; size: .; V: TRBV7-8; CDR3: CASSTVGRAEQFF
J: TRBJ1-3; size: .; V: TRBV7-2; CDR3: CASSRGGLPSGNTIYF
J: TRBJ2-3; size: medium-sized; V: TRBV28; CDR3: CASSFRGDADTQYF
J: TRBJ1-5; size: .; V: TRBV5-1; CDR3: CASSLAGAGNQPQHF
J: TRBJ2-2; size: .; V: TRBV27; CDR3: CASSLGTGMNTGELFF
J: TRBJ2-2; size: .; V: TRBV6-5; CDR3: CASSYNFMRAGELFF
J: TRBJ1-5; size: .; V: TRBV10-3; CDR3: CAIKEGAGNQPQHF